Presented here are 21 T cell receptor beta chains from one specimen sequenced in a study of cytomegalovirus exposure and HLA in healthy donors. Primers for the PCR totalled 60 Vbeta and 13 Jbeta. The protocol was immunoSEQ multiplex PCR, while the TCRdb copy is restricted to in-frame clones and leaves out a portion. The sample carries about 210,000 clones, roughly 90% recorded once. Input material: PBMCs. The receptors derive from a boy between 2 and 10 years old in good health and CMV-seronegative.

The V gene is TRBV6-6, the J gene TRBJ1-1; 7 bases line up with TRBD1. The CDR3 is 16 amino acids. Germline-derived CDR1 and CDR2 are MNHNY and SVGAGI (reference sequence). The V gene end was trimmed by 6 bases and the J gene end by 5 bases; junction bases not matched to a gene: 15. CDR3 amino acids: CASSRRIDREGTEAFF. The CDR3 DNA reads as TGTGCCAGCAGCCGAAGAATAGACAGGGAAGGAACTGAAGCTTTCTTT.

V and J are TRBV7-2 and TRBJ1-1; no firm D call. Germline V gene lookup returns CDR1 SGHTA and CDR2 FQGNSA. The CDR3 length is 14 residues. V shed 4 bases and J shed 0 bases, with 9 bases lying between them. The CDR3 region is CASSYVSMNTEAFF. The CDR3 coding sequence is TGTGCCAGCAGCTACGTCAGTATGAACACTGAAGCTTTCTTT.

This clone was detected once. This rearrangement joins TRBV2 to TRBJ2-7, with D perhaps matching TRBD1 (6 bases). This CDR3 has 13 residues. Between the trimmed V and J ends, which lost 8 bases and 1 base, there was a span of 12 bases. From germline, CDR1 is SNHLY and CDR2 FYNNEI. The CDR3 bases are TGTGCCAGCTTCCAACAGGGTTCCTACGAGCAGTACTTC. It yields the protein CASFQQGSYEQYF.

The genes are TRBV30 and TRBJ1-5; D unclear. CDR3 size: 12 residues. Germline V lookup: CDR1 GTSNPN, CDR2 SVGIG (reference sequence). Trimming took 3 bases from V and 7 from J, leaving 10 bases between them. CDR3 sequence: CAWSEGGQPQHF. DNA of the CDR3: TGTGCCTGGAGCGAGGGAGGACAGCCCCAGCATTTT. Variable domain in full (rest from reference TRBV30 and TRBJ1-5): SQTIHQWPATLVQPVGSPLSLECTVEGTSNPNLYWYRQAAGRGLQLLFYSVGIGQISSEVPQNLSASRPQDRQFILSSKKLLLSDSGFYLCAWSEGGQPQHFGDGTRLSIL.

V usage is TRBV12-5 and J usage is TRBJ2-3; D remains ambiguous. The V gene's germline CDR1 is LGHNT and CDR2 FRNRAP. The germline V and J ends were trimmed by 0 bases and 0 bases, with 13 bases remaining between them. This CDR3 comprises 17 residues. DNA of the CDR3: TGTGCTAGTGGTTTGGTATCTCCTTCTCCTAGCACAGATACGCAGTATTTT. It specifies CASGLVSPSPSTDTQYF.

The chain carries TRBV20-1 and TRBJ2-4, with D perhaps TRBD1 (6 bases). Germline CDR1 is DFQATT and CDR2 is SNEGSKA (reference sequence). Trimming took 5 bases from V and 6 from J, leaving 8 bases between them. CDR3 length: 11 amino acids. CDR3 sequence: CSASDRNIQYF. The CDR3 bases are TGCAGTGCTTCGGACAGAAACATTCAGTACTTC.

The chain couples TRBV9 to TRBJ1-2, with D tentatively TRBD1 (5 bases). V dropped 6 bases and J dropped 0 bases, with 18 bases sitting between them. This CDR3 comprises 16 residues. Per germline, CDR1 SGDLS and CDR2 YYNGEE. The CDR3 is CASTLSPGEANYGYTF. DNA of the CDR3: TGTGCCAGCACCCTCTCTCCGGGGGAGGCTAACTATGGCTACACCTTC.

This clone occurred once. The CDR3 is CASRWTGLDETQYF. CDR3 DNA: TGCGCCAGCAGGTGGACAGGGTTGGACGAGACCCAGTACTTC. This chain links TRBV5-1 with TRBJ2-5; 8 bases are shared with TRBD1. Germline V gene lookup returns CDR1 SGHRS and CDR2 YFSETQ. The length of the CDR3 is 14 residues. Trimming took 5 bases from V and 5 from J; bases not matched to a gene: 8.

The CDR3 spells CASSIIGGSTEQYF. The CDR3 coding sequence is TGTGCCAGTAGTATAATTGGAGGGAGCACCGAGCAGTACTTC. The chain couples TRBV19 to TRBJ2-7; D is possibly TRBD2 (6 bases). This CDR3 comprises 14 residues. Germline V gene data show CDR1 as LNHDA and CDR2 as SQIVND (reference sequence). Trimming removed 2 bases at V and 6 bases at J, with 14 bases between.

This clone appeared a few times. The chain couples TRBV2 to TRBJ2-3, with D unclear. Germline V gene sequence: CDR1 SNHLY, CDR2 FYNNEI. V gave up 10 bases and J gave up 6 bases, with 8 bases separating them. This CDR3 is built from 10 residues. The CDR3 spells CATSSDTQYF. In DNA, the CDR3 is TGTGCCACAAGCTCCGATACGCAGTATTTT. The full variable domain, completed using reference TRBV2 and TRBJ2-3, is EPEVTQTPSHQVTQMGQEVILRCVPISNHLYFYWYRQILGQKVEFLVSFYNNEISEKSEIFDDQFSVERPDGSNFTLKIRSTKLEDSAMYFCATSSDTQYFGPGTRLTVL.

V is TRBV13 and J is TRBJ1-5; D gene uncertain. Trimming removed 5 bases at V and 0 bases at J, with 2 bases between. This CDR3 is built from 12 residues. CDR1 PRHDT and CDR2 FYEKMQ come from the germline V gene (reference sequence). The CDR3 protein is CASSRSNQPQHF. The CDR3 nucleotides are TGTGCCAGCAGCCGTAGCAATCAGCCCCAGCATTTT.

The chain uses TRBV5-4 and TRBJ1-2; TRBD1 matches at 10 bases. The CDR3 is 19 residues long. Looked up from germline, CDR1 is SGHNT and CDR2 is YYREEE (reference sequence). Unmatched junction bases numbered 20, after V lost 2 bases and J lost 7 bases. This chain's CDR3 is CASSFEGLTGGATWLGYTF. CDR3 in DNA: TGTGCCAGCAGCTTTGAGGGGCTGACAGGGGGCGCAACCTGGCTTGGCTACACCTTC.

V gene TRBV6-4 combines with J gene TRBJ2-3; 10 bases are a match to TRBD2. V was clipped by 3 bases and J by 2 bases; unmatched bases: 2. Germline values: CDR1 MRHNA, CDR2 SNTAGT. The CDR3 has 15 residues. Written as DNA, the CDR3 is TGTGCCAGCAGTGAACTAGCGGGAACCACAGATACGCAGTATTTT. As protein: CASSELAGTTDTQYF.

The chain carries TRBV7-9 and TRBJ2-7, with 8 bases identical to TRBD1. The CDR3 length is 15 residues. Germline trimming cut 4 bases from V and 4 bases from J; bases unmatched to any gene: 9. CDR1 is SEHNR, CDR2 FQNEAQ, per germline (reference sequence). CDR3 nucleotide sequence: TGTGCCAGCAGCTCCATCCGGACAGGGATTTACGAGCAGTACTTC. Encoded protein: CASSSIRTGIYEQYF.

The table lists this clone with a count of one. The rearrangement uses TRBV28 and TRBJ2-7, with 8 bases matching TRBD1. Germline CDR1 and CDR2: MDHEN and SYDVKM. V lost 3 bases and J lost 4; bases outside the gene matches: 11. The CDR3 extends over 16 amino acids. The CDR3 region is CASSFLSGGNPYEQYF. In DNA, the CDR3 is TGTGCCAGCAGTTTTTTGTCAGGGGGCAACCCGTACGAGCAGTACTTC.

The chain uses TRBV25-1 and TRBJ2-3; 7 bases map to TRBD2. The trim removed 8 bases at V and 6 bases at J, leaving 14 bases unmatched. Germline CDR1 MGHDK, CDR2 SYGVNS. The CDR3 consists of 15 residues. CDR3 residues: CASGRRGSSSDTQYF. In nucleotides, the CDR3 is TGTGCCAGCGGTCGGCGCGGGAGTAGCAGCGATACGCAGTATTTT.

V usage is TRBV7-9 and J usage is TRBJ1-4; D not resolved. Germline CDR1 reads SEHNR; CDR2 reads FQNEAQ (reference sequence). V lost 2 bases and J 8 bases, leaving 6 bases between the germline ends. CDR3 size: 12 residues. DNA of the CDR3: TGTGCCAGCAGCTTATCAGGCGAAAAACTGTTTTTT. Encoded protein: CASSLSGEKLFF.

The chain uses TRBV6-1 and TRBJ1-1; D might be TRBD1 (5 bases). Germline CDR1 and CDR2: MNHNS and SASEGT. The CDR3 loop spans 16 amino acids. Trimming left V 4 bases short and J 1 base short, with 16 bases between. The CDR3 here is CASSGRQGHPNTEAFF. As DNA, the CDR3 is TGTGCCAGCAGTGGCCGGCAAGGACACCCGAACACTGAAGCTTTCTTT.

This rearrangement joins TRBV4-2 to TRBJ1-3, with no clear D. With 4 bases removed from V and 4 bases from J, the gap between germline ends came to 23 bases. This CDR3 comprises 18 residues. Per germline, CDR1 LGHNA and CDR2 YNFKEQ. The CDR3 region is CASSLSSRRGVGGNTIYF. CDR3 nucleotide sequence: TGTGCCAGCAGCCTATCATCCAGGCGGGGAGTAGGCGGAAACACCATATATTTT.

This clone has just one count. The chain recombines TRBV28 with TRBJ1-2; 11 bases match TRBD1. The CDR3 is made up of 15 amino acids. Germline V CDR1 and CDR2: MDHEN, SYDVKM. V gave up 6 bases and J gave up 8 bases; unmatched junction bases: 11. CDR3: CASRPPGQGAKGYTF. The CDR3 nucleotides are TGTGCCAGCAGACCTCCTGGACAGGGGGCCAAAGGCTACACCTTC.

V and J are TRBV6-5 and TRBJ1-6, with D hard to call. Trimming left V 6 bases short and J 10 bases short, with 13 bases between. Per the germline V gene, CDR1 is MNHEY and CDR2 is SVGAGI. CDR3 length: 13 amino acids. The CDR3 loop reads CASRSDFRSPLHF. The CDR3 DNA reads as TGTGCCAGCAGGTCGGACTTTAGATCACCCCTCCACTTT.